This entry features one T cell receptor beta chain sequence. This clone was seen more than once but under ten times. The specificity of this receptor is unknown. No base-level quality is on record; no much larger clone is a single base apart. The same CDR3 arises from other DNA sequences in this sample as well. The CDR3 sequence holds 15 residues, the cysteine and phenylalanine included. CDR3 DNA is the only sequence kept; it has 45 bases, read in frame from the first base. Germline trimming amounts to 4 bases on V and 8 bases on J, with 5 as the count of junction bases outside the gene matches. According to the germline V gene, CDR1 reads SGHRS and CDR2 reads YFSETQ. The cohort consisted of 600 to 750 healthy bone marrow donors. All cohort members were sampled while nominally healthy, although unrecorded immune exposures were likely present. The donor tested CMV seronegative and was one of the 352 seronegative cohort members. Each donor provided a peripheral blood sample, and peripheral blood mononuclear cells were used for TCR beta sequencing. Genomic DNA extraction from the blood cell samples was performed with the Qiagen DNeasy Blood Extraction Kit.

The data were taken from a study of cytomegalovirus exposure and HLA in healthy donors (dated by TCRdb to about 2017). Broadly, across the study: According to an earlier analysis of several hundred of the donors, about 179 million T cells yielded 90 million to 140 million unique TCR beta sequences and 276 Gb of sequence data. Roughly 310 gigabases of sequencing data and approximately 85 million unique TCR sequences were included in an early release covering several hundred HLA-typed donors. The genetic ancestry cluster associated with self-reported Caucasian donors included 81% of the 398 genotyped donors. The study aimed to test whether cataloging public T cell receptors could reveal signatures of past pathogen exposure. Using immunosequencing, the study profiled T cell repertoires from around 680 subjects and related those repertoires to cytomegalovirus serostatus. Besides the first cohort of 500 to 700 subjects, a separate validation cohort made up of over 100 different subjects was used. To predict cytomegalovirus infection status, the study combined high-throughput TCR immunosequencing, statistical association of individual TCRs with disease status, and machine learning. A later analysis re-analyzed previously published TCR beta repertoires from roughly 630 donors and added high-resolution HLA genotyping to study TCR occurrence patterns. Rather than drawing on any new phenotypic data, the later analysis identified candidate immune exposures from TCR beta sequences and the way those sequences occurred across donors. In an earlier analysis of 550 to 700 of the donors, high-throughput TCR beta sequencing was used to judge whether each TCR beta V gene segment behaved as functional or pseudogenic. Donor age, sex, ethnicity and CMV serostatus were compiled together with the repertoire data. In a later genetic analysis, genome-wide SNP genotypes for about 60% of the 666 donors were used, and that subset was treated as a discovery cohort. Every discovery cohort repertoire had been produced on one sequencing platform. HLA typing covered class I and class II loci at four-digit resolution. The number of donors typed differed by locus, with about 629-640 for A, B, C, DRB1 and DQB1, roughly 520 for DQA1, 600 to 610 for DPA1, and around 450 for DPB1. Roughly 5 DR-DQ haplotypes were handled as single units for association and clustering, since linkage in the cohort was strong. Across about 370 genotyped donors of the cohort, an average of about 220,000 unique TCR beta nucleotide sequences per donor were sequenced, and roughly a sixth of those sequences were non-productive. What the study reported, not specific to this receptor: Broadly in line with IMGT annotations, most TCR beta V segments showed up in productive rearrangements about 87% or about 30% of the time in an earlier analysis of around 550 of the donors. A later analysis associated about 18,000 TCR beta sequences with specific HLA alleles at a false discovery rate of 0.05. According to a later genetic analysis, donors in an Asian-associated ancestry cluster had fewer N-insertions in productive TCRs than the roughly 700-donor mean. Sequencing depth was assumed to be roughly uniform across donors in the presence/absence analyses, though that assumption may not hold. Because HLA typing was unavailable for some donors at each locus, only the typed subset was used in association tests. Because counts were too low, approximately 18 rarely observed V segments, including chromosome 9 orphons, were excluded from the earlier analysis of 587 of the donors. The study listed 150 to 200 TCR beta chains as associated with cytomegalovirus. A later analysis found that TCR association rates varied across HLA loci, with DRB1 alleles showing the most associated TCRs and HLA-C alleles the fewest. In vitro tests confirmed that a few of the cytomegalovirus-associated TCR beta chains recognize cytomegalovirus antigens. According to a later analysis, parvovirus B19, influenza, CMV and Epstein-Barr virus appeared linked to several top co-occurrence clusters. Most TCR sequences were observed very rarely across donors, whereas some public TCRs were present in many individuals. In a later analysis, HLA-associated TCR beta chains showed more clonal expansion and lower generation probabilities than non-associated chains that were equally common. An association between a missense DCLRE1C variant and V-gene and J-gene trimming of TCR beta chains was found in a later genetic analysis and replicated in an independent cohort. The only immune exposure information available for the cohort was CMV serostatus. Most CMV-associated TCR beta chains appeared to be HLA-restricted in a later analysis, and the HLA associations seemed to be driven largely by CMV exposure. Only TCR beta chains were sequenced in this cohort, and the absence of alpha or paired-chain data limited detectable features. When HLA alleles, especially DR and DQ, strongly co-occurred, TCR associations were difficult to assign to individual alleles. It was suggested by the authors that the approach could potentially be generalized to other disease states and immunological phenotypes. Cytomegalovirus status was reported to be diagnosed by the classifier with high specificity and sensitivity in both the original and validation cohorts. Linkage disequilibrium might explain the correlated functional status among segregating V segments, but an unknown experimental factor could not be excluded. A further reported finding was that TCR beta sequences accurately predicted the HLA-A and HLA-B alleles for most subjects in the first cohort. A cluster of highly shared sequence variants was judged likely to represent a technical artifact of the sequencing pipeline. Because the 87-base-pair reads could not distinguish some IMGT-functional V segments, including TRBV6-2 and TRBV6-3, those segments were excluded.

Receptor amplification or capture employed the immunoSEQ multiplex PCR assay. For the multiplex PCR, a mixture combining 60 forward primers for TCR Vbeta segments and 13 reverse primers for TCR Jbeta segments was used. A multiplex PCR assay on genomic DNA amplified the CDR3 region of rearranged TCR beta genes. Amplified TCR beta libraries were sequenced as 87-base-pair reads on the Illumina HiSeq System. The original methods were these. Across the roughly 700 repertoires, a later analysis counted approximately 83 million unique TCR beta chains, approximately 12 million of which were shared by at least two donors. A nearest-neighbor algorithm error-corrected the raw reads and collapsed the reads into unique sequences, merging closely related sequences to remove PCR and sequencing errors. CDR3 sequences were aligned to IMGT reference sequences to assign V, D and J gene segments. Each retained sequence needed at least a six-nucleotide match to both a V gene segment and a J gene segment. Rearrangements were classified as productive when the CDR3 lacked stop codons and remained in frame with V and J, and all other rearrangements were classified as non-productive. CDR3 was defined according to IMGT convention as the region running from the second conserved V-encoded cysteine to the conserved J-encoded phenylalanine. The earlier analysis of about 620 of the donors excluded sequences that lacked an unambiguous match to a single V gene segment. An earlier analysis of approximately 590 of the donors called V segments functional above 56.7% productive rearrangements and segregating when the between-donor standard deviation exceeded 5%. A statistical classification framework was developed to diagnose cytomegalovirus status using the catalog of TCR beta chain sequences. V and J gene assignment, in a later analysis, came from comparing TCR nucleotide sequences with IMGT/GENE-DB human TR gene sequences. Using the TCRdist pipeline, a later analysis assigned CDR3 sequences along with most-parsimonious VDJ recombination scenarios. A later analysis defined each TCR beta chain by its CDR3 amino acid sequence plus V-gene family, and excluded reads lacking a unique V-gene family. As a way to deal with suspected cross-contamination and a sequencing artifact, a later analysis dropped 592 nucleotide sequences that were highly shared and had low generation probability. In a later analysis, a clonal expansion index for each public chain was calculated from normalized within-repertoire ranks of inferred template counts. In a later analysis, generation probabilities were computed with a VDJ recombination model fitted to out-of-frame rearrangements, and the resulting probabilities were checked against IGoR. In a later analysis, hypergeometric tests were used to score TCR-TCR, TCR-HLA and TCR-CMV co-occurrence, with a repertoire-size bias correction applied to TCR pairs. To estimate false discovery rates, a later analysis permuted the HLA or CMV assignments 20 times. A later analysis grouped co-occurring TCRs with DBSCAN, adding TCRdist sequence similarity when clustering within HLA-allele-positive subsets. Repertoires with fewer than 30,000 or more than 120,000 public chains were left out of co-occurrence clustering, as were a handful of repertoires with anomalous nucleotide sharing. Sourced from immuneACCESS, this table was stored by TCRdb with only in-frame sequences that have V and J called. A share of the clones is absent; for the studies checked, an unresolved V gene accounts for under half, and the remainder has no known explanation. V and J calls plus clone size are reproduced from that table; the DNA served to infer D and trimming. This sample has about 200,000 clones in its table, and more than 65% of those were observed once. 0.63% of the sample lies in the top ten.

The V and J segments used are TRBV5-1 and TRBJ2-1; 14 bases in the junction line up with TRBD2. This receptor was identified in a man aged 18 to 30 in good health and CMV-seronegative. Sequencing input: PBMCs. The CDR3 reads as follows: CASSPGLAGVDEQFF. At the DNA level, the sequence is TGCGCCAGCAGCCCGGGACTAGCGGGAGTGGATGAGCAGTTCTTC.